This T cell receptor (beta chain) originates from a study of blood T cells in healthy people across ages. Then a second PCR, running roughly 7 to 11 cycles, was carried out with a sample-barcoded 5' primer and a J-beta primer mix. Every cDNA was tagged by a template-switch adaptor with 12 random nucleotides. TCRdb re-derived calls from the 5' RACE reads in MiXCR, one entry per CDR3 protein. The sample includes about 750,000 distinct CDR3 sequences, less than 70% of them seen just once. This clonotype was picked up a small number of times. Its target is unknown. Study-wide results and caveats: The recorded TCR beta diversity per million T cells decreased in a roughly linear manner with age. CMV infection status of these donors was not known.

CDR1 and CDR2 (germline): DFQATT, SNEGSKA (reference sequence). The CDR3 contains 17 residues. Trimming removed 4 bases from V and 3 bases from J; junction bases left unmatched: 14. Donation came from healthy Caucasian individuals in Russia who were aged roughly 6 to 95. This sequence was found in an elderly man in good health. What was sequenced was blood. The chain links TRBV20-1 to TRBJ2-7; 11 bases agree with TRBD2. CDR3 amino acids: CSATSSGTSGGLYEQYF. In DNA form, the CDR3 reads TGCAGTGCTACTTCCTCCGGGACTAGCGGAGGGCTCTACGAGCAGTACTTC.